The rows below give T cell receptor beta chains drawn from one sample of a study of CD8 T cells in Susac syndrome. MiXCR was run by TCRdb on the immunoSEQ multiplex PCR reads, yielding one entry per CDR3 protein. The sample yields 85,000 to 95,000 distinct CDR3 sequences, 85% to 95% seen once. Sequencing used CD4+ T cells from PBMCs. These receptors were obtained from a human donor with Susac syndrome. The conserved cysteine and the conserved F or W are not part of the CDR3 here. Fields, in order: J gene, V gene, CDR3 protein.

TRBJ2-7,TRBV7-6,ASSPITAQQY
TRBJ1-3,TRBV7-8,ASSPYIIGNTIY
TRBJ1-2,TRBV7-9,ASSLAPDYGYT
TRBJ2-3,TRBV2,ASSSSGTQY
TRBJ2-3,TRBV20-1,SASSQEDTQY
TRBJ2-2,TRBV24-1,ATSDPSGASGELF
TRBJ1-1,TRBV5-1,ASSGQGASGTEAF
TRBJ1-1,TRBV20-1,SASEGLEAF
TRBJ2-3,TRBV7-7,ASSSGTGGGEQY
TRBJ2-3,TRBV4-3,ASSQGIRASTDTQY
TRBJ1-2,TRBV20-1,SAWDSNYGYT
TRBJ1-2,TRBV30,AWVPGTGEGGYT
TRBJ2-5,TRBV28,ASGGTQY
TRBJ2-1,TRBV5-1,ASSFLADQNNEQF
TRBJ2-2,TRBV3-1,ASSHGDTGELF
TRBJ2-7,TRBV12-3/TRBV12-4,ASSWGGEQY
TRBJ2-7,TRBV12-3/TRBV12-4,ASSPGMAYEQY
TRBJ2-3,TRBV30,AWRQGAQY
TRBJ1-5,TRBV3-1,ASSRGRSNQPQH
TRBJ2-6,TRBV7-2,ASSLTGGAGANVLT
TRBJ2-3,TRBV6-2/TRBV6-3,ASTRGSPGDTQY
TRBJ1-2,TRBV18,ASSPGSERGLGYT
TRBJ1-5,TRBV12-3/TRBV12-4,ASSSTGTGQPQH
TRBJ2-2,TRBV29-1,SVADLAGASTGELF
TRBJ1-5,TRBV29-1,SVSDRFDQPQH
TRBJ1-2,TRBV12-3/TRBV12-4,ATETGLSYT
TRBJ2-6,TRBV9,ASSVGSSGANVLT
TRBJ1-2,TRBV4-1,ASSQDLDAWYGYT
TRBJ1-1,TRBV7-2,ASSSQAMNTEAF
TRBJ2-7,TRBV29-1,SATRTGRAYEQY
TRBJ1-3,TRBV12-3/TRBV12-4,ASSLGGASGNTIY
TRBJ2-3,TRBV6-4,ASSDSPTDTQY
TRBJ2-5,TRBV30,AWTARMRETQY
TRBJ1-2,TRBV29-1,SVGGTGGSGYT
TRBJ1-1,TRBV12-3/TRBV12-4,ASTQVRNTEAF
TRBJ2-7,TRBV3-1,ASSQRGEEQY
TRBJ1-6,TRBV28,ASSGQGTPAGSPLH
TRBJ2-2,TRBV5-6,ASSPLDTGELF
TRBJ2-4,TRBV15,ATSPLAKNIQY
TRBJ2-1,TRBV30,AWKTGGWYNEQF
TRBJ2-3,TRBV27,ASSLTGGLDTQY
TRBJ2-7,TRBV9,ASSVFGESSYEQY
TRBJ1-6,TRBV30,ACGRGAPLH
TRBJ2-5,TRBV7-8,ASSLQRGNQETQY
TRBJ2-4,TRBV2,ASKIGQGSTLAKNIQY
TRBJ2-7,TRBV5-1,ASRLETPYEQY
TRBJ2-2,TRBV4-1,ASSQDLRNTGELF
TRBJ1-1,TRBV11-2,ASSLLVGAF
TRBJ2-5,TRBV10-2,ASSSTSGAGETQY
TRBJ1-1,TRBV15,ATSSGMFVGNTEAF
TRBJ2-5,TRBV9,ASSVRGGGETQY
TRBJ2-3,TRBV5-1,ASSLNYGSDTQY
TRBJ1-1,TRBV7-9,ASSPAERTSEAF
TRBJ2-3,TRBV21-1,ASSKEVFGTLWGTDTQY
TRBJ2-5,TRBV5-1,ASSFFRGLEEKTQY
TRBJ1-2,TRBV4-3,ASSQGDRAYGYT
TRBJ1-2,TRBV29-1,SVVTDIYGYT
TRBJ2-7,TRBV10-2,ASIRPSPYEQY
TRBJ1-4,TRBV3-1,ASSQFSLGVNEKLF